This TCR beta chain is from a study of CD4 T cells in relation to SARS-CoV-2 and coronaviruses. Study-wide points: Around 62% of donors had memory CD4+ clonotypes crossrecognizing SARS-CoV-2 and common cold coronavirus spike. Pre-pandemic and post-infection samples never came from the same donor.

As for this clone: What it binds is unknown.

The CDR3 covers 17 residues. J was trimmed by 2 bases and V by 8 bases; bases with no gene match: 8. Per the germline V gene, CDR1 is SNHLY and CDR2 is FYNNEI. Unexposed donor CD4+ T cells date from 2011-2018, before the COVID-19 pandemic. Isolation of CD4+ T cells took place after around 11 days in culture. Unexposed-donor CD4+ T cells were probed with SARS-CoV-2 S/N and four cold-coronavirus spikes, cells permitting. Some clones are missing from TCRdb's copy, which holds only in-frame ones; the method was immunoSEQ multiplex PCR. Among 10,000 to 15,000 clones listed, 70% to 85% were seen once. The sequence was obtained from a human donor in good health. This sequence joins TRBV2 and TRBJ2-6; 11 positions agree with TRBD1. Input material: CD4+ T cells from PBMCs, cultured in vitro. The CDR3 nucleotides read TGTGCCAGCGGGGGGACAGGGGGACCCCCTGGGGCCAACGTCCTGACTTTC. Protein product: CASGGTGGPPGANVLTF.